The rows below give T cell receptor beta chains drawn from one sample of a study of radiation and T cells in renal cell carcinoma. The repertoire was sequenced with immunoSEQ multiplex PCR; TCRdb's copy has only in-frame clones and lacks some. Of around 100,000 clones in the sample, approximately 80% were seen once. The sequenced sample was blood, obtained from a patient whose treatment included radiotherapy and nephrectomy. Source of these receptors: a man aged 60 to 75 with renal cell carcinoma. Both conserved end residues are part of each CDR3. A D gene is named only where the DNA matches it firmly. For some rows the clone size is stated as once, few or many, or as a class when expanded; others skip it.

CDR3 length,V gene,clone size,J gene,D gene,CDR3 protein,CDR3 DNA
16,TRBV5-6,.,TRBJ2-1,.,CASSFTAAGSYNEQFF,TGTGCCAGCAGTTTTACCGCGGCAGGGTCCTACAATGAGCAGTTCTTC
15,TRBV19,many,TRBJ1-3,.,CASSLDSISGNTIYF,TGTGCCAGTAGCCTAGACAGCATCTCTGGAAACACCATATATTTT
15,TRBV5-1,.,TRBJ2-5,TRBD2,CASSSTSGTQETQYF,TGCGCCAGCAGCTCGACTAGCGGGACCCAAGAGACCCAGTACTTC
14,TRBV5-5,once,TRBJ2-1,.,CASSLIVRVSEQFF,TGTGCCAGCAGCTTGATAGTTCGTGTTAGTGAGCAGTTCTTC
14,TRBV6-4,.,TRBJ1-2,TRBD1,CASSAGGTVNGYTF,TGTGCCAGCAGTGCCGGAGGGACAGTCAATGGCTACACCTTC
14,TRBV14,.,TRBJ1-3,.,CASSHTYSGNTIYF,TGTGCCAGCAGCCATACCTACTCTGGAAACACCATATATTTT
19,TRBV5-1,.,TRBJ2-2,TRBD2,CASSLEGLAGASNTGELFF,TGCGCCAGCAGCTTGGAGGGACTAGCGGGAGCCTCGAACACCGGGGAGCTGTTTTTT
14,TRBV6-1,.,TRBJ1-3,.,CASSVGGDGNTIYF,TGTGCCAGCAGTGTCGGGGGCGATGGAAACACCATATATTTT
12,TRBV16,once,TRBJ2-5,.,CASSHPQETQYF,TGTGCCAGCAGCCATCCCCAAGAGACCCAGTACTTC
15,TRBV18,.,TRBJ2-1,TRBD2,CASSTLAGNYNEQFF,TGTGCCAGCTCAACACTAGCGGGCAACTACAATGAGCAGTTCTTC
13,TRBV19,.,TRBJ2-7,.,CASSTQGWSEQYF,TGTGCCAGTAGTACACAGGGCTGGAGCGAGCAGTACTTC
18,TRBV27,once,TRBJ2-6,.,CASTRRGTESSGANVLTF,TGTGCCAGCACCAGACGGGGGACAGAAAGCTCTGGGGCCAACGTCCTGACTTTC
14,TRBV11-2,.,TRBJ2-7,TRBD2,CASSLAGGAYEQYF,TGTGCCAGCAGCTTAGCGGGAGGGGCGTACGAGCAGTACTTC
14,TRBV23-1,few,TRBJ2-1,.,CASSHAPAYNEQFF,TGCGCCAGCAGTCATGCACCAGCCTACAATGAGCAGTTCTTC
15,TRBV30,.,TRBJ2-5,.,CAWSVPGGRGETQYF,TGTGCCTGGAGTGTACCCGGGGGGCGCGGGGAGACCCAGTACTTC
20,TRBV5-1,.,TRBJ2-5,TRBD2,CASSLESVASGRASGETQYF,TGCGCCAGCAGCTTGGAGTCGGTGGCTAGCGGGAGGGCCTCGGGGGAGACCCAGTACTTC
14,TRBV29-1,.,TRBJ1-6,TRBD1,CSVRQGLANSPLHF,TGCAGCGTGCGACAGGGGCTCGCAAATTCACCCCTCCACTTT
13,TRBV7-2,.,TRBJ1-1,.,CASSSQRNTEAFF,TGTGCCAGCAGCTCCCAGAGGAACACTGAAGCTTTCTTT
13,TRBV7-2,.,TRBJ2-5,.,CASSLVQRETQYF,TGTGCCAGCAGCTTAGTCCAGAGGGAGACCCAGTACTTC
18,TRBV18,once,TRBJ2-2,TRBD2,CASSPLGTSGPNTGELFF,TGTGCCAGCTCACCACTCGGGACTAGCGGGCCGAACACCGGGGAGCTGTTTTTT
13,TRBV9,.,TRBJ2-1,.,CASSVGAYNEQFF,TGTGCCAGCAGCGTAGGGGCTTACAATGAGCAGTTCTTC
12,TRBV27,.,TRBJ1-5,.,CASSGGSQPQHF,TGTGCCAGCAGTGGGGGGAGTCAGCCCCAGCATTTT
19,TRBV5-8,.,TRBJ2-5,TRBD2,CASSLDIRLAEEPRETQYF,TGTGCCAGCAGCTTGGATATTAGACTAGCGGAAGAACCTCGAGAGACCCAGTACTTC
12,TRBV6-5,few,TRBJ1-1,.,CASRHQRTEAFF,TGTGCCAGCAGACACCAGCGTACTGAAGCTTTCTTT
16,TRBV7-8,.,TRBJ2-5,TRBD2,CASSLRRLAGGETQYF,TGTGCCAGCAGCCTCCGTCGACTAGCGGGAGGGGAGACCCAGTACTTC
17,TRBV19,few,TRBJ2-6,TRBD2,CASSLRGRASGANVLTF,TGTGCCAGTAGCCTACGGGGGAGGGCCTCTGGGGCCAACGTCCTGACTTTC
15,TRBV6-5,.,TRBJ2-7,.,CASRPPWGSAYEQYF,TGTGCCAGCAGACCCCCCTGGGGCAGCGCCTACGAGCAGTACTTC
15,TRBV28,once,TRBJ2-7,TRBD1,CASSLSGTVTYEQYF,TGTGCCAGCAGCCTATCCGGGACAGTAACCTACGAGCAGTACTTC
15,TRBV19,.,TRBJ1-5,.,CASTSLRDTNQPQHF,TGTGCCAGTACCTCCTTGAGGGACACCAATCAGCCCCAGCATTTT
11,TRBV28,.,TRBJ2-7,.,CASSNVYEQYF,TGTGCCAGCAGTAACGTCTACGAGCAGTACTTC
15,TRBV29-1,.,TRBJ2-7,TRBD2,CSVEGLSGSLSQQYF,TGCAGCGTTGAAGGCCTTAGCGGGAGCCTAAGCCAGCAGTACTTC
16,TRBV14,few,TRBJ1-2,.,CASSQRTGISNYGYTF,TGTGCCAGCAGCCAACGGACCGGGATTTCTAACTATGGCTACACCTTC
11,TRBV5-1,.,TRBJ2-4,.,CASPSRDIQYF,TGCGCCAGCCCCAGCAGGGACATTCAGTACTTC
15,TRBV10-3,.,TRBJ2-7,.,CAISERGISSYEQYF,TGTGCCATCAGTGAGCGGGGGATCAGCTCCTACGAGCAGTACTTC
16,TRBV7-8,.,TRBJ2-1,TRBD1,CASSLFLGQTYNEQFF,TGTGCCAGCAGCTTATTTCTGGGACAGACCTACAATGAGCAGTTCTTC